This T cell receptor (beta chain) was observed in a study of blood T cell repertoires in COVID-19. Original methodology: By means of reference gene primer amplification, nucleated cell counts were estimated. TCRdb keeps only in-frame clones here, not all; method: immunoSEQ multiplex PCR. The DNA gave D and trimming, while V, J and clone size come from that table. The table has 200,000 to 250,000 clones, roughly 87% seen once; the top ten hold 10%. Participants were aged roughly 18 to 90 years, lived in about two dozen US areas, and enrolled virtually. Self-reported history from a screening survey and questionnaire set each donor's cohort. V gave up 5 bases and J gave up 5 bases, with 10 bases separating them. Germline V gene lookup returns CDR1 MDHEN and CDR2 SYDVKM. The CDR3 has 13 residues.

The sequence came from a man in his late teens or twenties with acute COVID-19. The specimen sequenced was PBMCs or T cells enriched from blood (not recorded which). This chain connects TRBV28 to TRBJ2-1, with a possible D match to TRBD2 (6 bases). CDR3 region: CASSRDSHNEQFF. Written as DNA, the CDR3 is TGTGCCAGCAGTCGGGACTCACACAATGAGCAGTTCTTC.